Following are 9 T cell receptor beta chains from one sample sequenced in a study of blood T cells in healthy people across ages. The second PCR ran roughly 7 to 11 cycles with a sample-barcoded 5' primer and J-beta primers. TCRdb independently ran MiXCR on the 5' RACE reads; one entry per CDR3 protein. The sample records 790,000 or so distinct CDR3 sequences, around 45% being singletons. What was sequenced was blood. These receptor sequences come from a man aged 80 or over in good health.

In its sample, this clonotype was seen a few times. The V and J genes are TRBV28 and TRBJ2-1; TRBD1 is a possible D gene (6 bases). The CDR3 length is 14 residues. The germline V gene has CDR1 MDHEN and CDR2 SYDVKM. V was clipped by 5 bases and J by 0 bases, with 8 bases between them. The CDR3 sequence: CASSVQGSYNEQFF. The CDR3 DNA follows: TGTGCCAGCAGTGTACAGGGCTCCTACAATGAGCAGTTCTTC.

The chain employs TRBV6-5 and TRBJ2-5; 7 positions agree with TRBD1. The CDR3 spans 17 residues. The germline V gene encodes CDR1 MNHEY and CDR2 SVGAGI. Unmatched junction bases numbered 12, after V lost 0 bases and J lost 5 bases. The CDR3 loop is CASSYSIRGGSGETQYF. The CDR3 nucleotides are TGTGCCAGCAGTTACTCGATAAGAGGGGGCTCCGGTGAGACCCAGTACTTC.

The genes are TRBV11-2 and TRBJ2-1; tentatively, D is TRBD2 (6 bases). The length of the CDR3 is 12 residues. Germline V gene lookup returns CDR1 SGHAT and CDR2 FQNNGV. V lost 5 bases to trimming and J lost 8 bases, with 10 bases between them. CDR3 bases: TGTGCCAGCAGCGTGGGGACTGATGAGCAGTTCTTC. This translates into CASSVGTDEQFF.

The CDR3 nucleotides are TGCGCCAGCAGCCAAGAATTCCGGGGGCTCTTCTACGAGCAGTACTTC. Its translation is CASSQEFRGLFYEQYF. V gene TRBV4-3 combines with J gene TRBJ2-5; either TRBD1 or TRBD2 may supply D (6 bases each). The end of the DNA fits TRBJ2-7 better, so the J call may be wrong. Germline V gives CDR1 LGHNA, CDR2 YSLEER. The CDR3 contains 16 residues.

The CDR3: CASSSGANQPQHF. The CDR3 coding sequence is TGTGCCAGCAGCTCAGGGGCCAATCAGCCCCAGCATTTT. The rearrangement joins TRBV7-9 to TRBJ1-5, with TRBD1 as a possible D gene (6 bases). The V and J ends lost 4 bases and 3 bases respectively, with 7 bases between them. The CDR3 is 13 residues long. CDR1 is SEHNR, CDR2 FQNEAQ, per germline (reference sequence).

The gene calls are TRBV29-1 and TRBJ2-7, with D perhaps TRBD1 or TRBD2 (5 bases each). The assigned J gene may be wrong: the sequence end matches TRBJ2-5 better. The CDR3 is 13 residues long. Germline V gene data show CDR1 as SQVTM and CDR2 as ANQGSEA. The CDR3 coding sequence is TGCAGCGTTGGTCTAGGGGCTGGAGGGACCCAGTACTTC. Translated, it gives CSVGLGAGGTQYF.

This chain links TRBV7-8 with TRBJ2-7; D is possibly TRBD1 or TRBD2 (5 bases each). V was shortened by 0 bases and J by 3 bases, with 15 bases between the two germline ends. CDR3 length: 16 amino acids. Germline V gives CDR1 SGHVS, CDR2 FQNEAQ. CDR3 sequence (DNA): TGTGCCAGCAGCTTAGCGTTTGGGGCCGGGGACTACGAGCAGTACTTC. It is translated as CASSLAFGAGDYEQYF.

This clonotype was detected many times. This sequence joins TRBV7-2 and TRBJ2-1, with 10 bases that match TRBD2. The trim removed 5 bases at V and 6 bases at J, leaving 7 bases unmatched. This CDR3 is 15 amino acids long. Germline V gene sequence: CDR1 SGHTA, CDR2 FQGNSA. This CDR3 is CASSPQSGRANEQFF. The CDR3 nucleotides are TGTGCCAGCAGCCCACAGAGCGGGAGGGCCAATGAGCAGTTCTTC. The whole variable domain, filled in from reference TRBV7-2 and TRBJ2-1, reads GAGVSQSPSNKVTEKGKDVELRCDPISGHTALYWYRQSLGQGLEFLIYFQGNSAPDKSGLPSDRFSAERTGGSVSTLTIQRTQQEDSAVYLCASSPQSGRANEQFFGPGTRLTVL.

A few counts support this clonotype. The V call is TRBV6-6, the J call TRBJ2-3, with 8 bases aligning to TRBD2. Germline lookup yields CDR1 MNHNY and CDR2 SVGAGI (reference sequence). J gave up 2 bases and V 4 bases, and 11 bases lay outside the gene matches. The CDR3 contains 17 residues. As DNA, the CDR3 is TGTGCCAGCAGTTCCCCCGTGCTAGCGGGTAACACAGATACGCAGTATTTT. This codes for CASSSPVLAGNTDTQYF.